This is a list of T cell receptor beta chains from one sample in a study of cytomegalovirus exposure and HLA in healthy donors. TCRdb's copy holds only in-frame clones and misses some; the assay was immunoSEQ multiplex PCR. The sample includes about 100,000 clones, around 76% of them seen just once. The sequenced sample was PBMCs. The source of these receptors is a man in his forties in good health and CMV-seropositive. The CDR3 runs from the conserved cysteine through the conserved F or W. The order of the fields is V gene, J gene, D gene, clone size, CDR3 protein, CDR3 DNA. D genes are given only for firm matches. Clone size, where shown, is once, few, many, or a class for clones that have expanded.

v_call: TRBV10-1; j_call: TRBJ2-1; d_call: -; clone_size: -; cdr3_aa: CASSDTVSYNEQFF; cdr3_nt: TGCGCCAGCAGTGATACGGTCTCCTACAATGAGCAGTTCTTC
v_call: TRBV19; j_call: TRBJ2-7; d_call: TRBD2; clone_size: -; cdr3_aa: CASSIGGSPYEQYF; cdr3_nt: TGTGCCAGTAGTATAGGCGGGAGCCCCTACGAGCAGTACTTC
v_call: TRBV28; j_call: TRBJ2-1; d_call: -; clone_size: -; cdr3_aa: CASSALRAELNEQFF; cdr3_nt: TGTGCCAGCAGTGCCCTCCGAGCGGAGCTAAATGAGCAGTTCTTC
v_call: TRBV19; j_call: TRBJ2-7; d_call: TRBD1; clone_size: few; cdr3_aa: CASGTGQPVNF; cdr3_nt: TGTGCCAGTGGAACGGGACAGCCCGTAAACTTC
v_call: TRBV28; j_call: TRBJ1-5; d_call: TRBD1; clone_size: -; cdr3_aa: CASSTGQGAYNQPQHF; cdr3_nt: TGTGCCAGCAGTACCGGACAGGGGGCTTACAATCAGCCCCAGCATTTT
v_call: TRBV6-1; j_call: TRBJ2-3; d_call: -; clone_size: -; cdr3_aa: CASSEMRADTQYF; cdr3_nt: TGTGCCAGCAGTGAAATGAGGGCAGATACGCAGTATTTT
v_call: TRBV5-1; j_call: TRBJ1-6; d_call: TRBD1; clone_size: -; cdr3_aa: CASSSGQGAAPYNSPLHF; cdr3_nt: TGCGCCAGCAGCTCGGGACAGGGGGCCGCCCCATATAATTCACCCCTCCACTTT
v_call: TRBV7-9; j_call: TRBJ2-2; d_call: TRBD2; clone_size: many; cdr3_aa: CASSEGLAGTGELFF; cdr3_nt: TGTGCCAGCAGCGAGGGACTAGCGGGGACCGGGGAGCTGTTTTTT
v_call: TRBV7-9; j_call: TRBJ2-3; d_call: TRBD2; clone_size: -; cdr3_aa: CASSPRLALTDTQYF; cdr3_nt: TGTGCCAGCAGCCCCCGACTAGCCCTCACAGATACGCAGTATTTT
v_call: TRBV10-3; j_call: TRBJ1-5; d_call: TRBD1; clone_size: -; cdr3_aa: CAIRSGTGDNQPQHF; cdr3_nt: TGTGCCATCAGATCCGGGACAGGGGACAATCAGCCCCAGCATTTT
v_call: TRBV5-4; j_call: TRBJ1-1; d_call: -; clone_size: -; cdr3_aa: CASSLSGGNTEAFF; cdr3_nt: TGTGCCAGCAGCTTGTCGGGGGGGAACACTGAAGCTTTCTTT
v_call: TRBV5-4; j_call: TRBJ2-1; d_call: TRBD2; clone_size: -; cdr3_aa: CASSSPTGIVAGGREQFF; cdr3_nt: TGTGCCAGCAGCTCTCCGACAGGGATAGTGGCGGGGGGGCGTGAGCAGTTCTTC
v_call: TRBV21-1; j_call: TRBJ2-5; d_call: -; clone_size: once; cdr3_aa: CASSKVGVLKMPQYF; cdr3_nt: TGTGCCAGCAGCAAAGTAGGGGTTCTCAAGATGCCCCAGTACTTC
v_call: TRBV15; j_call: TRBJ1-2; d_call: -; clone_size: -; cdr3_aa: CATSRDSREIYGYTF; cdr3_nt: TGTGCCACCAGCAGAGATTCTCGAGAGATCTATGGCTACACCTTC
v_call: TRBV28; j_call: TRBJ1-5; d_call: TRBD1; clone_size: -; cdr3_aa: CASSPGQGGNQPQHF; cdr3_nt: TGTGCCAGCAGTCCCGGACAGGGGGGCAATCAGCCCCAGCATTTT
v_call: TRBV4-3; j_call: TRBJ2-7; d_call: TRBD2; clone_size: -; cdr3_aa: CASSQDGAGGGSYEQYF; cdr3_nt: TGCGCCAGCAGCCAAGATGGAGCGGGAGGGGGCTCCTACGAGCAGTACTTC
v_call: TRBV5-6; j_call: TRBJ1-2; d_call: -; clone_size: -; cdr3_aa: CASSLGGRSLYGYTF; cdr3_nt: TGTGCCAGCAGCTTGGGGGGCAGGAGCCTCTATGGCTACACCTTC
v_call: TRBV10-3; j_call: TRBJ2-7; d_call: TRBD2; clone_size: -; cdr3_aa: CAIRGGLAGGPAGEQYF; cdr3_nt: TGTGCCATCAGGGGGGGACTAGCGGGAGGGCCAGCGGGGGAGCAGTACTTC
v_call: TRBV19; j_call: TRBJ1-2; d_call: TRBD1; clone_size: once; cdr3_aa: CASKGQGYGYTF; cdr3_nt: TGTGCCAGTAAGGGACAGGGCTATGGCTACACCTTC
v_call: TRBV6-4; j_call: TRBJ2-1; d_call: TRBD1; clone_size: -; cdr3_aa: CASSPTGTGAYNEQFF; cdr3_nt: TGTGCCAGCAGCCCCACCGGGACAGGGGCCTACAATGAGCAGTTCTTC
v_call: TRBV6-5; j_call: TRBJ2-5; d_call: TRBD2; clone_size: few; cdr3_aa: CASSLSGSFETQYF; cdr3_nt: TGTGCCAGCAGCCTTAGCGGGAGTTTCGAGACCCAGTACTTC
v_call: TRBV6-5; j_call: TRBJ2-7; d_call: -; clone_size: -; cdr3_aa: CASSPTQSNRGQYF; cdr3_nt: TGTGCCAGCAGTCCCACACAATCCAATCGAGGGCAGTACTTC
v_call: TRBV20-1; j_call: TRBJ1-1; d_call: -; clone_size: -; cdr3_aa: CSARQVEAFF; cdr3_nt: TGCAGTGCTAGACAGGTGGAAGCTTTCTTT
v_call: TRBV9; j_call: TRBJ1-3; d_call: TRBD1; clone_size: -; cdr3_aa: CASSVATGQGSGNTIYF; cdr3_nt: TGTGCCAGCAGCGTAGCAACGGGACAGGGAAGTGGAAACACCATATATTTT
v_call: TRBV5-4; j_call: TRBJ2-1; d_call: -; clone_size: -; cdr3_aa: CASSLDLGDGEQFF; cdr3_nt: TGTGCCAGCAGCTTGGATTTAGGGGATGGTGAGCAGTTCTTC
v_call: TRBV19; j_call: TRBJ1-5; d_call: TRBD1; clone_size: -; cdr3_aa: CASSRPGQGARNQPQHF; cdr3_nt: TGTGCCAGTAGTAGACCGGGACAGGGGGCGAGGAATCAGCCCCAGCATTTT
v_call: TRBV2; j_call: TRBJ2-2; d_call: TRBD1; clone_size: -; cdr3_aa: CASCHGPGTGPTGELFF; cdr3_nt: TGTGCCAGCTGCCACGGCCCCGGGACAGGTCCCACCGGGGAGCTGTTTTTT
v_call: TRBV6-5; j_call: TRBJ2-5; d_call: TRBD1; clone_size: -; cdr3_aa: CASSNSGQGAETQYF; cdr3_nt: TGTGCCAGCAGTAACTCGGGACAGGGGGCGGAGACCCAGTACTTC
v_call: TRBV21-1; j_call: TRBJ2-1; d_call: -; clone_size: -; cdr3_aa: CASSKGLTNPSYNEQFF; cdr3_nt: TGTGCCAGCAGCAAAGGGCTGACAAACCCCTCCTACAATGAGCAGTTCTTC
v_call: TRBV5-8; j_call: TRBJ1-1; d_call: -; clone_size: -; cdr3_aa: CASSVTGTYTEAFF; cdr3_nt: TGTGCCAGCAGCGTGACAGGTACCTACACTGAAGCTTTCTTT
v_call: TRBV5-1; j_call: TRBJ1-4; d_call: -; clone_size: -; cdr3_aa: CASSLEAGADEKLFF; cdr3_nt: TGCGCCAGCAGCTTGGAGGCGGGGGCGGATGAAAAACTGTTTTTT
v_call: TRBV7-2; j_call: TRBJ2-7; d_call: -; clone_size: -; cdr3_aa: CASSLVRGGSYEQYF; cdr3_nt: TGTGCCAGCAGCTTAGTCCGGGGAGGTTCCTACGAGCAGTACTTC
v_call: TRBV19; j_call: TRBJ2-7; d_call: -; clone_size: -; cdr3_aa: CASSPRPSYEQYF; cdr3_nt: TGTGCCAGTAGTCCTCGTCCCTCCTACGAGCAGTACTTC
v_call: TRBV7-2; j_call: TRBJ1-1; d_call: -; clone_size: -; cdr3_aa: CASSLGTVNTEAFF; cdr3_nt: TGTGCCAGCAGCTTAGGTACAGTGAACACTGAAGCTTTCTTT
v_call: TRBV10-1; j_call: TRBJ1-2; d_call: TRBD1; clone_size: -; cdr3_aa: CAIKPGGDDYGYTF; cdr3_nt: TGCGCCATTAAACCAGGGGGCGATGACTATGGCTACACCTTC
v_call: TRBV5-1; j_call: TRBJ2-1; d_call: TRBD2; clone_size: -; cdr3_aa: CASSLVLAGGYNEQFF; cdr3_nt: TGCGCCAGCAGCTTGGTCCTAGCGGGGGGGTACAATGAGCAGTTCTTC
v_call: TRBV7-6; j_call: TRBJ2-7; d_call: -; clone_size: once; cdr3_aa: CASSLGAGGGYYEQYF; cdr3_nt: TGTGCCAGCAGCTTAGGGGCAGGGGGAGGCTACTACGAGCAGTACTTC
v_call: TRBV6-1; j_call: TRBJ1-1; d_call: -; clone_size: -; cdr3_aa: CASSAQENTEAFF; cdr3_nt: TGTGCCAGCAGCGCCCAGGAAAACACTGAAGCTTTCTTT
v_call: TRBV6-4; j_call: TRBJ2-1; d_call: TRBD1; clone_size: -; cdr3_aa: CASSAIDRGRYNEQFF; cdr3_nt: TGTGCCAGCAGTGCTATTGACAGGGGGCGATACAATGAGCAGTTCTTC
v_call: TRBV27; j_call: TRBJ2-3; d_call: TRBD1; clone_size: few; cdr3_aa: CASRQIDRADTQYF; cdr3_nt: TGTGCCAGCAGGCAGATAGACAGGGCAGATACGCAGTATTTT
v_call: TRBV6-6; j_call: TRBJ1-1; d_call: TRBD1; clone_size: -; cdr3_aa: CASSAQGWEAFF; cdr3_nt: TGTGCCAGCAGTGCACAGGGGTGGGAAGCTTTCTTT
v_call: TRBV6-6; j_call: TRBJ2-1; d_call: TRBD2; clone_size: -; cdr3_aa: CASSPLAAPYNEQFF; cdr3_nt: TGTGCCAGCAGTCCGCTAGCGGCCCCCTACAATGAGCAGTTCTTC
v_call: TRBV27; j_call: TRBJ2-5; d_call: -; clone_size: -; cdr3_aa: CASSLYGVGGGETQYF; cdr3_nt: TGTGCCAGCAGTTTATACGGGGTGGGAGGTGGAGAGACCCAGTACTTC
v_call: TRBV10-1; j_call: TRBJ2-7; d_call: TRBD2; clone_size: -; cdr3_aa: CASSEPSGIYEQYF; cdr3_nt: TGCGCCAGCAGTGAGCCTAGCGGGATCTACGAGCAGTACTTC
v_call: TRBV15; j_call: TRBJ1-1; d_call: TRBD1; clone_size: few; cdr3_aa: CATSRAMGTGEAFF; cdr3_nt: TGTGCCACCAGCAGGGCCATGGGGACAGGGGAAGCTTTCTTT
v_call: TRBV4-2; j_call: TRBJ2-5; d_call: TRBD2; clone_size: -; cdr3_aa: CASSQDGVAGGIRETQYF; cdr3_nt: TGTGCCAGCAGCCAAGACGGAGTAGCGGGAGGTATCAGAGAGACCCAGTACTTC
v_call: TRBV4-1; j_call: TRBJ2-3; d_call: TRBD1; clone_size: once; cdr3_aa: CASSQEKTGDGDTQYF; cdr3_nt: TGCGCCAGCAGCCAAGAAAAGACAGGGGACGGAGATACGCAGTATTTT
v_call: TRBV5-4; j_call: TRBJ2-1; d_call: TRBD1; clone_size: once; cdr3_aa: CASSSGQGRSMNEQFF; cdr3_nt: TGTGCCAGCAGTAGCGGACAGGGTAGGAGTATGAATGAGCAGTTCTTC